This is a list of T cell receptor beta chains from one sample in a study of T cell repertoires in cytomegalovirus infection. A single record per CDR3 protein comes from TCRdb applying MiXCR to the reads. This table holds around 710,000 distinct CDR3 sequences, about 29% found once. These receptors lack a known antigen. Sequenced here: cultured CD8+ T cells from PBMCs, sampled from culture after CMV antigen stimulation. These receptors originate from a human donor in good health (CMV status not recorded). Some clones in this sample may be carry-over from other donors' samples. Both conserved end residues are part of each CDR3. The D gene is left open where the match is weak. Where a row states a size, it is once, few, many or the class of an expanded clone; other rows omit it.

clone size: NA; V gene: TRBV6-2/TRBV6-3; J gene: TRBJ2-5; D gene: TRBD2; CDR3 protein: CASRGGLAGVQETQYF; CDR3 DNA: TGTGCCAGCAGGGGCGGACTAGCGGGGGTGCAAGAGACCCAGTACTTC
clone size: NA; V gene: TRBV4-1; J gene: TRBJ1-5; D gene: NA; CDR3 protein: CASSPRDTDNQPQHF; CDR3 DNA: TGCGCCAGCAGCCCTCGGGACACTGACAATCAGCCCCAGCATTTT
clone size: NA; V gene: TRBV2; J gene: TRBJ2-7; D gene: TRBD2; CDR3 protein: CASTSGGSPEEQYF; CDR3 DNA: TGTGCCAGCACAAGCGGGGGGTCGCCTGAGGAGCAGTACTTC
clone size: once; V gene: TRBV2; J gene: TRBJ2-1; D gene: NA; CDR3 protein: CASSEDPPRVYNEQFF; CDR3 DNA: TGTGCCAGCAGTGAGGACCCCCCCCGGGTCTACAATGAGCAGTTCTTC
clone size: many; V gene: TRBV7-9; J gene: TRBJ1-1; D gene: NA; CDR3 protein: CASSLGRMNTEAFF; CDR3 DNA: TGTGCCAGCAGCTTGGGACGGATGAACACTGAAGCTTTCTTT
clone size: NA; V gene: TRBV19; J gene: TRBJ2-2; D gene: TRBD1; CDR3 protein: CASDRAYTGELFF; CDR3 DNA: TGTGCCAGTGACAGGGCTTACACCGGGGAGCTGTTTTTT
clone size: NA; V gene: TRBV5-6; J gene: TRBJ2-5; D gene: TRBD1; CDR3 protein: CASSFLTGGMETQYF; CDR3 DNA: TGTGCCAGCAGCTTCCTGACAGGGGGGATGGAGACCCAGTACTTC
clone size: once; V gene: TRBV6-5; J gene: TRBJ1-1; D gene: NA; CDR3 protein: CASSYSMTQLLTGAFF; CDR3 DNA: TGTGCCAGCAGTTACTCGATGACCCAGTTGCTCACTGGAGCTTTCTTT
clone size: few; V gene: TRBV7-3; J gene: TRBJ2-2; D gene: TRBD1; CDR3 protein: CASSLIPGQGAHTGELFF; CDR3 DNA: TGTGCCAGCTCCTTAATCCCGGGACAGGGGGCGCACACCGGGGAGCTGTTTTTT
clone size: once; V gene: TRBV7-6; J gene: TRBJ2-7; D gene: NA; CDR3 protein: CASSLSGVEQYF; CDR3 DNA: TGTGCCAGCAGCTTATCGGGGGTCGAGCAGTACTTC
clone size: many; V gene: TRBV6-5; J gene: TRBJ2-2; D gene: NA; CDR3 protein: CASSYSGSRGTGELFF; CDR3 DNA: TGTGCCAGCAGTTACTCAGGGTCTAGAGGCACCGGGGAGCTGTTTTTT
clone size: few; V gene: TRBV5-1; J gene: TRBJ2-3; D gene: NA; CDR3 protein: CASSWDSTITDTQYF; CDR3 DNA: TGCGCCAGCAGTTGGGACTCGACAATTACAGATACGCAGTATTTT
clone size: many; V gene: TRBV27; J gene: TRBJ1-2; D gene: NA; CDR3 protein: CASSIDPTGLYGYTF; CDR3 DNA: TGTGCCAGCAGTATAGACCCGACAGGATTGTATGGCTACACCTTC
clone size: few; V gene: TRBV7-9; J gene: TRBJ2-6; D gene: NA; CDR3 protein: CAGAASGYANVLTF; CDR3 DNA: TGTGCCGGGGCGGCGTCAGGGTACGCCAACGTCCTGACTTTC
clone size: few; V gene: TRBV7-9; J gene: TRBJ2-2; D gene: TRBD1; CDR3 protein: CASSPTGGVGELFF; CDR3 DNA: TGTGCCAGCAGTCCAACAGGGGGCGTCGGGGAGCTGTTTTTT
clone size: NA; V gene: TRBV10-3; J gene: TRBJ1-5; D gene: NA; CDR3 protein: CAISESKVLGNQPQHF; CDR3 DNA: TGTGCCATCAGTGAGTCGAAGGTTCTAGGTAATCAGCCCCAGCATTTT
clone size: few; V gene: TRBV7-2; J gene: TRBJ1-2; D gene: TRBD1; CDR3 protein: CASSLVVDRGGNYGYTF; CDR3 DNA: TGTGCCAGCAGCTTAGTGGTCGACAGGGGGGGGAACTATGGCTACACCTTC
clone size: NA; V gene: TRBV28; J gene: TRBJ1-3; D gene: NA; CDR3 protein: CASTRFGTGNTIYF; CDR3 DNA: TGTGCCAGTACCCGATTTGGAACTGGAAACACCATATATTTT
clone size: NA; V gene: TRBV19; J gene: TRBJ1-1; D gene: NA; CDR3 protein: CASSISAATEAFF; CDR3 DNA: TGTGCCAGTAGTATTTCGGCGGCCACTGAAGCTTTCTTT
clone size: NA; V gene: TRBV11-2; J gene: TRBJ2-2; D gene: NA; CDR3 protein: CASSFWRMGRGTGELFF; CDR3 DNA: TGTGCCAGCAGCTTCTGGCGGATGGGCAGGGGTACCGGGGAGCTGTTTTTT
clone size: many; V gene: TRBV7-9; J gene: TRBJ1-1; D gene: NA; CDR3 protein: CASVAENTEAFF; CDR3 DNA: TGTGCCAGTGTAGCAGAGAACACTGAAGCTTTCTTT
clone size: NA; V gene: TRBV7-9; J gene: TRBJ2-3; D gene: TRBD1; CDR3 protein: CASIATGQGAADTQYF; CDR3 DNA: TGTGCCAGCATCGCGACGGGACAGGGGGCCGCAGATACGCAGTATTTT
clone size: NA; V gene: TRBV4-1; J gene: TRBJ2-5; D gene: NA; CDR3 protein: CASSQDRTEGEETQYF; CDR3 DNA: TGCGCCAGCAGCCAAGACCGGACAGAGGGGGAAGAGACCCAGTACTTC
clone size: NA; V gene: TRBV15; J gene: TRBJ2-7; D gene: NA; CDR3 protein: CATSSGTYEQYF; CDR3 DNA: TGTGCCACCAGCAGCGGGACCTACGAGCAGTACTTC
clone size: NA; V gene: TRBV7-2; J gene: TRBJ2-1; D gene: TRBD1; CDR3 protein: CASSFHRGSYNEQFF; CDR3 DNA: TGTGCCAGCAGCTTTCACAGGGGTTCCTACAATGAGCAGTTCTTC
clone size: few; V gene: TRBV6-2/TRBV6-3; J gene: TRBJ2-5; D gene: TRBD1; CDR3 protein: CAINRGNFRQETQYF; CDR3 DNA: TGTGCCATCAACAGGGGAAACTTTAGACAAGAGACCCAGTACTTC
clone size: many; V gene: TRBV4-2; J gene: TRBJ2-1; D gene: NA; CDR3 protein: CASSQAGKRDEQFF; CDR3 DNA: TGTGCCAGCAGCCAAGCAGGGAAGAGGGATGAGCAGTTCTTC
clone size: once; V gene: TRBV3-1; J gene: TRBJ2-5; D gene: TRBD2; CDR3 protein: CASSQEDGVAGESETQYF; CDR3 DNA: TGTGCCAGCAGCCAAGAAGATGGGGTAGCGGGGGAATCAGAGACCCAGTACTTC
clone size: NA; V gene: TRBV6-6; J gene: TRBJ2-7; D gene: TRBD2; CDR3 protein: CASSTLRGGDEQYF; CDR3 DNA: TGTGCCAGCAGTACCTTACGGGGAGGGGACGAGCAGTACTTC
clone size: few; V gene: TRBV24-1; J gene: TRBJ2-2; D gene: NA; CDR3 protein: CATSDTWDTGELFF; CDR3 DNA: TGTGCCACCAGTGATACATGGGACACCGGGGAGCTGTTTTTT
clone size: many; V gene: TRBV7-2; J gene: TRBJ1-5; D gene: TRBD1; CDR3 protein: CASGWGQGARQPQHF; CDR3 DNA: TGTGCCAGCGGATGGGGGCAGGGGGCGCGTCAGCCCCAGCATTTT
clone size: many; V gene: TRBV7-6; J gene: TRBJ2-5; D gene: TRBD2; CDR3 protein: CASSPGTSGGAGETQYF; CDR3 DNA: TGTGCCAGCAGCCCCGGAACTAGCGGGGGGGCCGGAGAGACCCAGTACTTC
clone size: NA; V gene: TRBV7-3; J gene: TRBJ2-5; D gene: TRBD2; CDR3 protein: CASSVWGGFGETQYF; CDR3 DNA: TGTGCCAGCAGCGTCTGGGGGGGGTTCGGGGAGACCCAGTACTTC
clone size: NA; V gene: TRBV5-4; J gene: TRBJ2-5; D gene: NA; CDR3 protein: CASSLWGLGGAETQYF; CDR3 DNA: TGTGCCAGCAGCTTGTGGGGGTTAGGGGGGGCAGAGACCCAGTACTTC
clone size: NA; V gene: TRBV19; J gene: TRBJ2-1; D gene: NA; CDR3 protein: CASGEAGSSNEQFF; CDR3 DNA: TGTGCCAGTGGGGAGGCGGGATCCAGCAATGAGCAGTTCTTC
clone size: NA; V gene: TRBV7-8; J gene: TRBJ2-5; D gene: TRBD1; CDR3 protein: CASSSPGQGIETQYF; CDR3 DNA: TGTGCCAGCAGCTCGCCGGGACAGGGGATAGAGACCCAGTACTTC
clone size: NA; V gene: TRBV7-2; J gene: TRBJ2-3; D gene: TRBD2; CDR3 protein: CASSARLAGPAF; CDR3 DNA: TGTGCCAGCAGCGCTCGACTAGCGGGGCCGGCGTTT
clone size: NA; V gene: TRBV10-3; J gene: TRBJ2-2; D gene: NA; CDR3 protein: CAISNGDSERTGELFF; CDR3 DNA: TGTGCCATCAGTAACGGGGACTCCGAGAGGACCGGGGAGCTGTTTTTT
clone size: NA; V gene: TRBV5-6; J gene: TRBJ1-1; D gene: NA; CDR3 protein: CASSLSSGTTEAFF; CDR3 DNA: TGTGCCAGCAGCTTGAGTTCAGGGACCACTGAAGCTTTCTTT
clone size: few; V gene: TRBV14; J gene: TRBJ2-3; D gene: TRBD1; CDR3 protein: CASSQDRTGAQYF; CDR3 DNA: TGTGCCAGCAGCCAGGACCGGACAGGGGCGCAGTATTTT
clone size: few; V gene: TRBV10-2; J gene: TRBJ1-5; D gene: NA; CDR3 protein: CASSEHRESQPQHF; CDR3 DNA: TGCGCCAGCAGTGAGCACAGGGAGTCGCAGCCCCAGCATTTT
clone size: NA; V gene: TRBV2; J gene: TRBJ2-3; D gene: TRBD2; CDR3 protein: CASPVSVTSGGLSTDTQYF; CDR3 DNA: TGTGCCAGCCCCGTCTCCGTGACTAGCGGGGGCCTAAGCACAGATACGCAGTATTTT
clone size: NA; V gene: TRBV10-3; J gene: TRBJ1-1; D gene: TRBD1; CDR3 protein: CAISDPWTGEVEAFF; CDR3 DNA: TGTGCCATCAGTGACCCTTGGACAGGGGAAGTTGAAGCTTTCTTT
clone size: few; V gene: TRBV19; J gene: TRBJ1-2; D gene: NA; CDR3 protein: CASSIGTSYYGYTF; CDR3 DNA: TGTGCCAGTAGTATAGGCACCTCCTACTATGGCTACACCTTC